This TCR beta chain emerged from a study of T cells in Graves' hyperthyroidism and ophthalmopathy. Broader study findings: Most thyroid clonotypes that were expanded above 0.001 also turned up in blood.

Clinicians diagnosed patients from clinical symptoms, serum thyroxine and TRAb, thyroid ultrasound and orbital computed tomography. Fresh peripheral blood, roughly 10 ml, was the source of the PBMCs. TCR beta CDR3 regions were amplified from RNA transcripts. TCR CDR3 regions were first amplified by RT-PCR with HTBI primers. TCRdb fed the multiplex PCR reads into MiXCR, producing one record per CDR3 protein. The table has roughly 400,000 distinct CDR3 sequences, approximately 25% seen once. As regards this clonotype: Its antigen is unknown.

Trimming took 10 bases from V and 0 from J, leaving 14 bases between them. The CDR3 consists of 14 residues. Germline CDR1 MNHNS, CDR2 SASEGT. The sequence came from a man aged 45-65 years with Graves' hyperthyroidism. The chain recombines TRBV6-1 with TRBJ2-3, with D unresolved. The sample consisted of blood. The chain's CDR3 is CATRPNPSTDTQYF. CDR3 bases: TGTGCCACGCGGCCCAATCCGAGCACAGATACGCAGTATTTT.